The 20 T cell receptor beta chains reported below all come from one sample, sequenced in a study of CD8+ T cells in alopecia areata. As for treatment: oral pan-JAK inhibitor, 5-10 mg twice daily. Reverse transcription of extracted RNA yielded cDNA, which provided the sequencing template. Sequencing was performed with immunoSEQ multiplex PCR; in TCRdb, only in-frame clones are kept and a portion is missing. The table records roughly 190,000 clones, more than 55% of them present only once. The sequences come from CD4+ T cells sorted from blood, collected between weeks 49 and 50, from a patient treated with tofacitinib. The origin of the receptors is a human donor with alopecia areata.

The rearrangement joins TRBV5-1 to TRBJ1-1; D ambiguous. The CDR3 is 15 residues long. Germline-derived CDR1 and CDR2 are SGHRS and YFSETQ. Between the trimmed V and J ends, which lost 1 base and 3 bases, there was a span of 13 bases. The CDR3 is CASSLRSGGYTEAFF. Here the CDR3 DNA reads TGCGCCAGCAGCTTGAGGTCAGGAGGGTACACTGAAGCTTTCTTT.

The V gene is TRBV4-1, the J gene TRBJ1-6; D ambiguous. The CDR3 is 17 amino acids. From germline, CDR1 is MGHRA and CDR2 YSYEKL. Deletions cut 0 bases from V and 3 bases from J, with 12 bases between. The CDR3 spells CASSQDTGGNYNSPLHF. Written as DNA, the CDR3 is TGCGCCAGCAGCCAAGATACCGGCGGCAACTATAATTCACCCCTCCACTTT.

The chain links TRBV7-9 to TRBJ2-4; D unresolved. V was trimmed by 1 base and J by 9 bases, leaving 7 bases between them. The V gene's germline CDR1 is SEHNR and CDR2 FQNEAQ (reference sequence). The CDR3 covers 12 residues. The CDR3 coding sequence is TGTGCCAGCAGCTTAGATAACGGCATTCAGTACTTC. Translation gives CASSLDNGIQYF.

The chain combines TRBV6-1 with TRBJ2-7, with 7 positions matching TRBD1. CDR1 MNHNS and CDR2 SASEGT come from the germline V gene. This CDR3 contains 16 residues. V was clipped by 2 bases and J by 4 bases; unmatched bases: 11. CDR3 sequence: CASSEPSTGLRYEQYF. In DNA, the CDR3 is TGTGCCAGCAGTGAACCGTCGACAGGGCTTCGGTACGAGCAGTACTTC.

This chain joins TRBV14 and TRBJ2-7; perhaps TRBD2 as D (6 bases). V lost 4 bases and J lost 1, with 11 bases in between. Per germline, CDR1 SGHDN and CDR2 FVKESK. The CDR3 spans 14 residues. The CDR3 DNA is TGTGCCAGCAGCCCGGGGAGGCCGTCCTACGAGCAGTACTTC. Translating it yields CASSPGRPSYEQYF.

This rearrangement joins TRBV29-1 to TRBJ1-2, with D tentatively TRBD1 (6 bases). The CDR3 extends over 10 amino acids. Between the trimmed V and J ends, which lost 3 bases and 7 bases, there was a span of 6 bases. The V gene's germline CDR1 is SQVTM and CDR2 ANQGSEA. The CDR3 here is CSVDRGGYTF. The CDR3 bases are TGCAGCGTTGACAGGGGTGGCTACACCTTC.

This clone was observed a handful of times. The chain uses TRBV2 and TRBJ2-3; 9 bases are shared with TRBD1. CDR1 and CDR2 (germline): SNHLY, FYNNEI. With 6 bases clipped from V and 1 base from J, the junction kept 11 bases outside the gene matches. The CDR3 is 17 amino acids. The CDR3 sequence is CASRRTGDGLGTDTQYF. DNA of the CDR3: TGTGCCAGCAGGAGGACAGGGGATGGTCTAGGCACAGATACGCAGTATTTT.

The gene calls are TRBV2 and TRBJ2-1; D is possibly TRBD1 or TRBD2 (6 bases each). CDR1 SNHLY and CDR2 FYNNEI come from the germline V gene. V was cut by 5 bases and J by 5 bases, with 16 bases left in between. The CDR3 runs 15 residues. This CDR3 reads CASSRLTGGDNEQFF. DNA of the CDR3: TGTGCCAGCAGTCGTTTGACAGGAGGGGACAATGAGCAGTTCTTC.

This clone was seen once. The V gene is TRBV4-3, the J gene TRBJ1-6; 9 positions match TRBD1. The CDR3 runs 16 residues. The junction had 4 bases not matched to a gene; V was cut back by 2 bases and J by 5 bases. CDR1 and CDR2 from the germline V gene are LGHNA and YSLEER. This chain's CDR3 is CASSQYWTGDNSPLHF. In DNA, the CDR3 is TGCGCCAGCAGCCAATACTGGACAGGGGATAATTCACCCCTCCACTTT.

The chain is built from TRBV7-9 and TRBJ1-6; no clear D gene. Trimming cost V 5 bases and J 7 bases, with 9 bases left between them. The CDR3 sequence is 13 residues long. Germline loops: CDR1 SEHNR, CDR2 FQNEAQ (reference sequence). CDR3 residues: CASSRTSNSPLHF. CDR3 sequence (DNA): TGTGCCAGCAGCCGAACCTCGAATTCACCCCTCCACTTT. Full variable domain (outside the CDR3, taken from reference TRBV7-9 and TRBJ1-6): DTGVSQNPRHKITKRGQNVTFRCDPISEHNRLYWYRQTLGQGPEFLTYFQNEAQLEKSRLLSDRFSAERPKGSFSTLEIQRTEQGDSAMYLCASSRTSNSPLHFGNGTRLTVT.

J is TRBJ2-5 and V is TRBV23-1; perhaps TRBD2 as D (6 bases). TRBV23-1 has ORF status, its function being uncertain. Trimming pared 1 base from V and 2 bases from J, leaving 17 bases between. The CDR3 covers 17 residues. CDR3 amino acids: CASSQLGGDSSQETQYF. CDR3 bases: TGCGCCAGCAGTCAATTGGGCGGGGACTCGTCTCAAGAGACCCAGTACTTC.

The chain links TRBV7-8 to TRBJ1-5, with a weak D call TRBD1 (5 bases). CDR1 and CDR2 (germline): SGHVS, FQNEAQ. The CDR3 loop spans 15 amino acids. Trimming cost V 1 base and J 3 bases, with 10 bases left between them. Written as DNA, the CDR3 is TGTGCCAGCAGCTTAGATAGGGGAAACAATCAGCCCCAGCATTTT. Protein: CASSLDRGNNQPQHF.

The chain has TRBV5-6 and TRBJ2-3; D is perhaps TRBD2 (5 bases). Between the trimmed V and J ends, which lost 4 bases and 5 bases, there was a span of 17 bases. CDR1 and CDR2 from the germline V gene are SGHDT and YYEEEE. This CDR3 spans 15 amino acids. In DNA, the CDR3 is TGTGCCAGCAGCGGGAGAGCAGGCCGGAGAGATACGCAGTATTTT. This encodes CASSGRAGRRDTQYF. The whole variable domain, remainder taken from reference TRBV5-6 and TRBJ2-3, is DAGVTQSPTHLIKTRGQQVTLRCSPKSGHDTVSWYQQALGQGPQFIFQYYEEEERQRGNFPDRFSGHQFPNYSSELNVNALLLGDSALYLCASSGRAGRRDTQYFGPGTRLTVL.

The chain has TRBV2 and TRBJ1-2; D perhaps matches TRBD1 (6 bases). The CDR3 contains 11 residues. The V end lost 6 bases, the J end lost 8 bases, and 10 bases lay between the germline ends. Per germline, CDR1 SNHLY and CDR2 FYNNEI. The CDR3 DNA sequence: TGTGCCAGCAGGACCGACAGGGGCTACACCTTC. Translation gives CASRTDRGYTF. The entire variable domain, with the rest obtained from reference TRBV2 and TRBJ1-2, is as follows: EPEVTQTPSHQVTQMGQEVILRCVPISNHLYFYWYRQILGQKVEFLVSFYNNEISEKSEIFDDQFSVERPDGSNFTLKIRSTKLEDSAMYFCASRTDRGYTFGSGTRLTVV.

This clone has a handful of counts. V and J are TRBV4-1 and TRBJ1-5; D is undetermined. The ends were cut back, 0 bases at V and 7 bases at J, with 10 bases in the middle. Looked up from germline, CDR1 is MGHRA and CDR2 is YSYEKL. The CDR3 has 14 residues. CDR3 in DNA: TGCGCCAGCAGCCAAGACACCGGGTGGCAGCCCCAGCATTTT. Translated: CASSQDTGWQPQHF.

This clone was observed a handful of times. The chain combines TRBV5-6 with TRBJ2-5; TRBD1 aligns across 9 bases. The V segment lost 5 bases and the J segment 5 bases; nucleotides outside the gene matches: 10. The germline gives CDR1 SGHDT, CDR2 YYEEEE. CDR3 length: 15 residues. The CDR3 spells CASRPPGQGGETQYF. In DNA form, the CDR3 reads TGTGCCAGCAGGCCGCCGGGACAGGGAGGCGAGACCCAGTACTTC.

The J gene is TRBJ2-7, the V gene TRBV5-1; D unclear. V lost 7 bases to trimming and J lost 5 bases, with 10 bases between them. The CDR3 is made up of 11 amino acids. Germline V gene sequence: CDR1 SGHRS, CDR2 YFSETQ. This chain's CDR3 is CASARSDEQYF. Written as DNA, the CDR3 is TGCGCCAGCGCCCGGTCCGACGAGCAGTACTTC.

The CDR3 sequence is CSVWDTNTGELFF. Written as DNA, the CDR3 is TGCAGCGTTTGGGACACAAACACCGGGGAGCTGTTTTTT. The genes are TRBV29-1 and TRBJ2-2; TRBD1 is a possible D gene (6 bases). Germline values: CDR1 SQVTM, CDR2 ANQGSEA. The CDR3 has 13 residues. Trimming removed 5 bases at V and 2 bases at J, with 9 bases between.

CDR3 DNA sequence: TGTGCCAGCAGCAAAGCTACCCTGCCGGGACTAGCCTTCCATACGCAGTATTTT. Amino acid sequence: CASSKATLPGLAFHTQYF. The V and J genes are TRBV21-1 and TRBJ2-3; whether TRBD2, the table's D call, matches the DNA was not checked. TRBV21-1 is a pseudogene. CDR3 length equals 18 residues.

The chain uses TRBV5-1 and TRBJ1-6; 8 positions match TRBD1. CDR1 is SGHRS, CDR2 YFSETQ, per germline. The CDR3 is 14 amino acids. The J segment lost 7 bases and the V segment lost 5 bases, leaving 5 bases of the junction unmatched. CDR3 in DNA: TGCGCCAGCAGAACGGACAGGGCCAATTCACCCCTCCACTTT. It encodes CASRTDRANSPLHF.